The 30 T cell receptor beta chains presented below share a single source sample, sequenced in a study of T cell responses to AZD1222 COVID-19 vaccine. Assay used: immunoSEQ multiplex PCR; TCRdb lists only in-frame clones, some missing. The table includes about 120,000 clones, roughly 90% detected once. The source material was peripheral blood, sampled on day 0 of AZD1222 vaccination. These TCRs come from an adult in good health.

V usage is TRBV6-2 or TRBV6-3 and J usage is TRBJ1-1; tentatively, D is TRBD1 (6 bases). The germline V and J ends were trimmed by 5 bases and 3 bases, with 13 bases remaining between them. The germline gives CDR1 MNHEY, CDR2 SVGEGT. The CDR3 covers 14 residues. CDR3 region: CASSLPGGYTEAFF. CDR3 DNA sequence: TGTGCCAGCAGTCTACCTGGGGGCTACACTGAAGCTTTCTTT.

CDR3 sequence reads: CASSLVLAGGLLHEQFF. In DNA, the CDR3 is TGTGCCAGCAGCTTAGTCCTAGCGGGGGGGCTTCTACATGAGCAGTTCTTC. This sequence joins TRBV7-9 and TRBJ2-1; TRBD2 aligns across 12 bases. CDR1 is SEHNR, CDR2 FQNEAQ, per germline (reference sequence). V trimming: 1 base; J trimming: 8 bases; junction bases outside the gene matches: 9. This CDR3 region has 17 residues.

The chain combines TRBV5-1 with TRBJ1-2, with 8 bases lining up with TRBD1. The CDR3 length is 13 residues. Germline V gene lookup returns CDR1 SGHRS and CDR2 YFSETQ. The V gene end was trimmed by 4 bases and the J gene end by 8 bases; junction bases not matched to a gene: 7. CDR3 sequence (DNA): TGCGCCAGCAGCCGAGGACAGGGTAGCGGCTACACCTTC. This gives the protein CASSRGQGSGYTF.

The chain carries TRBV4-3 and TRBJ1-1, with D possibly matching TRBD1 (6 bases). CDR1 and CDR2 (germline): LGHNA, YSLEER. The CDR3 runs 17 residues. Trimming cost V 1 base and J 7 bases, with 22 bases left between them. CDR3 amino acids: CASSQAENRVSTFEAFF. The CDR3 DNA sequence: TGCGCCAGCAGCCAAGCGGAAAACAGGGTGTCAACCTTTGAAGCTTTCTTT.

The chain has TRBV11-2 and TRBJ2-5; 11 nucleotides align to TRBD2. Unmatched junction bases numbered 4, after V lost 3 bases and J lost 1 base. There are 16 residues in the CDR3. CDR1 is SGHAT and CDR2 is FQNNGV in the germline V gene. This CDR3 is CASSFSGGAVQETQYF. The CDR3 nucleotides read TGTGCCAGCAGCTTTAGCGGGGGGGCTGTCCAAGAGACCCAGTACTTC. Supplemented by reference TRBV11-2 and TRBJ2-5, the full variable domain reads EAGVAQSPRYKIIEKRQSVAFWCNPISGHATLYWYQQILGQGPKLLIQFQNNGVVDDSQLPKDRFSAERLKGVDSTLKIQPAKLEDSAVYLCASSFSGGAVQETQYFGPGTRLLVL.

This sequence joins TRBV6-2 or TRBV6-3 and TRBJ1-2; possibly TRBD1 for D (5 bases). Trimming took off 5 bases at V and 4 bases at J, with 32 bases between the two ends. CDR1 MNHEY and CDR2 SVGEGT come from the germline V gene. This CDR3 is built from 20 residues. The CDR3 DNA reads TGTGCCAGCAGTAAAGGGGCACCGTCGGGTACCACCCGGTCTTTCTATGGCTACACCTTC. As protein: CASSKGAPSGTTRSFYGYTF.

The CDR3 region has the DNA TGCGCCAGCAGTGACTTAGGGACCGGGGAGCTGTTTTTT. It encodes CASSDLGTGELFF. The rearrangement uses TRBV10-2 and TRBJ2-2; D unresolved. The CDR3 contains 13 residues. Germline V CDR1 and CDR2: WSHSY, SAAADI. V lost 3 bases and J lost 5, with 7 bases in between.

V gene TRBV28 combines with J gene TRBJ1-1; TRBD1 aligns across 7 bases. The germline gives CDR1 MDHEN, CDR2 SYDVKM. The V segment lost 2 bases and the J segment 5 bases; nucleotides outside the gene matches: 5. CDR3 length equals 14 residues. Written as DNA, the CDR3 is TGTGCCAGCAGTTTAGGGACAGAGTGGACTGAAGCTTTCTTT. It specifies CASSLGTEWTEAFF.

This clone is a singleton in its sample. The V gene is TRBV10-2, the J gene TRBJ1-4; 9 bases line up with TRBD1. V was clipped by 2 bases and J by 4 bases; unmatched bases: 5. The germline gives CDR1 WSHSY, CDR2 SAAADI. The CDR3 is 16 amino acids. CDR3 protein: CASSEPGTGLNEKLFF. The CDR3 nucleotides are TGCGCCAGCAGTGAGCCCGGGACAGGGCTTAATGAAAAACTGTTTTTT.

The rearrangement links TRBV11-2 to TRBJ1-6, with no clear D. The length of the CDR3 is 17 residues. Germline CDR1 and CDR2: SGHAT and FQNNGV. V shed 0 bases and J shed 0 bases, with 9 bases lying between them. The CDR3 DNA reads as TGTGCCAGCAGCTTAGAAGCTAGCTTCTCCTATAATTCACCCCTCCACTTT. Translation: CASSLEASFSYNSPLHF.

The chain combines TRBV29-1 with TRBJ1-2; 7 positions match TRBD1. The CDR3 extends over 12 amino acids. Germline CDR1 is SQVTM and CDR2 is ANQGSEA. V lost 6 bases to trimming and J lost 6 bases; unmatched junction nucleotides: 7. The CDR3 sequence: CSVTGFTDGYTF. CDR3 coding DNA: TGCAGCGTGACAGGGTTCACGGATGGCTACACCTTC.

This clone was recorded once. J is TRBJ2-1 and V is TRBV18; 7 positions agree with TRBD1. This CDR3 region has 16 residues. Per the germline V gene, CDR1 is KGHSH and CDR2 is LQKENI. V shed 4 bases, J shed 4 bases, and the junction held 10 bases outside the gene matches. CDR3 DNA sequence: TGTGCCAGCTCACTGAACGACAGGGTAGGGTACAATGAGCAGTTCTTC. This encodes CASSLNDRVGYNEQFF.

The rearrangement links TRBV4-3 to TRBJ2-2; tentatively, D is TRBD2 (6 bases). V lost 4 bases and J 7 bases, leaving 10 bases between the germline ends. The CDR3 runs to 13 residues. Germline V gives CDR1 LGHNA, CDR2 YSLEER. This chain's CDR3 is CASSLGTDGELFF. In DNA form, the CDR3 reads TGCGCCAGCAGCCTAGGGACTGACGGGGAGCTGTTTTTT.

V is TRBV7-9 and J is TRBJ1-5, with 11 bases identical to TRBD1. CDR1 and CDR2 from the germline V gene are SEHNR and FQNEAQ (reference sequence). This CDR3 region has 15 residues. Trimming at V came to 0 bases and at J to 8 bases, leaving 3 bases not matched to a gene. CDR3 coding DNA: TGTGCCAGCAGCTTAGCCGGGACAGGGGGTGAGCCCCAGCATTTT. Amino acid sequence: CASSLAGTGGEPQHF.

V and J are TRBV27 and TRBJ1-1, with 7 bases fitting TRBD1. The CDR3 consists of 13 residues. The germline V gene encodes CDR1 MNHEY and CDR2 SMNVEV (reference sequence). V shed 7 bases, J shed 9 bases, and the junction held 11 bases outside the gene matches. The CDR3 sequence: CASTRQGGRKAFF. CDR3 sequence (DNA): TGTGCCAGCACCCGACAGGGAGGTAGGAAAGCTTTCTTT.

The rearrangement links TRBV5-1 to TRBJ1-3, with unresolved D. The CDR3 is made up of 15 amino acids. Trimming cost V 4 bases and J 1 base, with 12 bases left between them. Per the germline V gene, CDR1 is SGHRS and CDR2 is YFSETQ. The CDR3 protein is CASSPTAESGNTIYF. DNA of the CDR3: TGCGCCAGCAGCCCTACCGCGGAATCTGGAAACACCATATATTTT.

The V call is TRBV4-1, the J call TRBJ1-1; D might be TRBD1 (5 bases). Trimming took off 0 bases at V and 0 bases at J, with 11 bases between the two ends. The length of the CDR3 is 16 residues. CDR1 and CDR2 (germline): MGHRA, YSYEKL. The CDR3 sequence: CASSQDLRGMNTEAFF. The CDR3 DNA reads TGCGCCAGCAGCCAAGACCTTCGGGGCATGAACACTGAAGCTTTCTTT.

The chain carries TRBV7-8 and TRBJ2-7; TRBD2 is a possible D gene (5 bases). Trimming removed 2 bases from V and 6 bases from J, with 14 bases in between. The CDR3 contains 14 residues. CDR1 SGHVS and CDR2 FQNEAQ come from the germline V gene. CDR3 loop: CASSLRASLPEQYF. As DNA, the CDR3 is TGTGCCAGCAGCTTAAGGGCTAGCTTGCCCGAGCAGTACTTC.

This clone was seen once. The CDR3 nucleotides are TGTGCCAGTAGTCCCCGGACAGGGGGGAACTATGGCTACACCTTC. Translating it yields CASSPRTGGNYGYTF. The chain carries TRBV19 and TRBJ1-2; 10 bases align to TRBD1. V was pared by 5 bases and J by 2 bases, with 5 bases of the junction left unmatched. The CDR3 consists of 15 residues. Germline assignment: CDR1 LNHDA and CDR2 SQIVND (reference sequence).

The CDR3 DNA reads as TGTGCCAGCAGCGAATCCCCCCAAGAGACCCAGTACTTC. Its translation: CASSESPQETQYF. The chain joins TRBV7-8 to TRBJ2-5; D uncertain. The CDR3 is made up of 13 amino acids. Trimming pared 5 bases from V and 1 base from J, leaving 8 bases between. CDR1 and CDR2 (germline): SGHVS, FQNEAQ.

This chain uses TRBV19 with TRBJ2-2; 9 bases map to TRBD2. Germline loops: CDR1 LNHDA, CDR2 SQIVND (reference sequence). V was clipped by 4 bases and J by 6 bases; unmatched bases: 3. The CDR3 runs to 14 residues. In DNA, the CDR3 is TGTGCCAGTAGTAATCTAGCGGGGCCCGGGGAGCTGTTTTTT. Amino acid sequence: CASSNLAGPGELFF.

The chain uses TRBV6-5 and TRBJ1-3; D is undetermined. Per germline, CDR1 MNHEY and CDR2 SVGAGI. This CDR3 comprises 15 residues. V gave up 2 bases and J gave up 0 bases, with 8 bases separating them. CDR3: CASSYHSYSGNTIYF. As DNA, the CDR3 is TGTGCCAGCAGTTACCATTCATACTCTGGAAACACCATATATTTT.

The chain recombines TRBV9 with TRBJ1-1, with D tentatively TRBD1 (6 bases). V lost 4 bases and J lost 0, with 19 bases in between. The CDR3 totals 17 residues. Germline V gene lookup returns CDR1 SGDLS and CDR2 YYNGEE. CDR3 coding DNA: TGTGCCAGCAGCCCAACCGGACAGCCCTGGATGAACACTGAAGCTTTCTTT. Protein product: CASSPTGQPWMNTEAFF.

The chain is built from TRBV29-1 and TRBJ1-5; no clear D. The CDR3 sequence is 13 residues long. Germline CDR1 is SQVTM and CDR2 is ANQGSEA. V was cut by 4 bases and J by 3 bases, with 10 bases left in between. The CDR3 spells CSVAGTHNQPQHF. CDR3 nucleotide sequence: TGCAGCGTTGCCGGCACACACAATCAGCCCCAGCATTTT.

The CDR3 reads CASSVGSNVMNTEAFF. The CDR3 nucleotides are TGTGCCAGCAGCGTAGGGTCGAACGTGATGAACACTGAAGCTTTCTTT. This chain links TRBV9 with TRBJ1-1; D gene unclear. CDR1 and CDR2 from the germline V gene are SGDLS and YYNGEE. This CDR3 has 16 amino acids. V shed 0 bases and J shed 0 bases, with 12 bases lying between them.

This chain links TRBV4-2 with TRBJ1-1; TRBD1 is a possible D gene (5 bases). Trimming pared 3 bases from V and 5 bases from J, leaving 13 bases between. This CDR3 contains 14 residues. The germline CDR1 and CDR2 sequences are LGHNA and YNFKEQ. CDR3 in DNA: TGTGCCAGCAGCCAGGGGGAAACTCGAACTGAAGCTTTCTTT. This translates into CASSQGETRTEAFF.

This chain connects TRBV19 to TRBJ1-3; no clear D. The CDR3 has 13 residues. Germline CDR1 is LNHDA and CDR2 is SQIVND (reference sequence). The germline V and J ends were trimmed by 1 base and 4 bases, with 5 bases remaining between them. Written as DNA, the CDR3 is TGTGCCAGTAGTATAGTCGAGGGAAACACCATATATTTT. This encodes CASSIVEGNTIYF.

The rearrangement uses TRBV10-3 and TRBJ1-2; 7 bases agree with TRBD1. Germline CDR1 reads ENHRY; CDR2 reads SYGVKD. This CDR3 has 14 amino acids. Germline trimming cut 1 base from V and 8 bases from J; bases unmatched to any gene: 7. In nucleotides, the CDR3 is TGTGCCATCAGTGAGTTTGAGGGGGCCGGAGGCTACACCTTC. Translation: CAISEFEGAGGYTF.

This chain connects TRBV5-6 to TRBJ1-6; 7 bases fit TRBD1. Trimming at V came to 2 bases and at J to 9 bases, leaving 17 bases not matched to a gene. This CDR3 region has 18 residues. Germline loops: CDR1 SGHDT, CDR2 YYEEEE. CDR3 sequence (DNA): TGTGCCAGCAGCTTTAGAGGAACAGGGGACGGTCGCGGTTCACCCCTCCACTTT. Translated: CASSFRGTGDGRGSPLHF.

The CDR3 nucleotides read TGTGCCAGCAGAGGCCGGGCCTCGAATCAGCCCCAGCATTTT. Its translation: CASRGRASNQPQHF. The V call is TRBV9, the J call TRBJ1-5, with unresolved D. Per germline, CDR1 SGDLS and CDR2 YYNGEE. V was cut by 5 bases and J by 4 bases, with 13 bases left in between. This CDR3 contains 14 residues.